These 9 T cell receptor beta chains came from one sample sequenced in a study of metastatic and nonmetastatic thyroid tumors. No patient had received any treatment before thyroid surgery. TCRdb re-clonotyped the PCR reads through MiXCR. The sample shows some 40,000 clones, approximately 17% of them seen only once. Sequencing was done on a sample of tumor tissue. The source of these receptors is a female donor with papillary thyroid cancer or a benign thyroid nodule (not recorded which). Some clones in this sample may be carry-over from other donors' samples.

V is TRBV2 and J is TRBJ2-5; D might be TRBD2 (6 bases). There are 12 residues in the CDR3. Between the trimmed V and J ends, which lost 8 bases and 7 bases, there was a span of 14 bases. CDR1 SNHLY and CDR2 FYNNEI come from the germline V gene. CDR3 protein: CASGEMRGTQYF. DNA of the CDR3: TGTGCCAGCGGAGAAATGCGGGGGACCCAGTACTTC. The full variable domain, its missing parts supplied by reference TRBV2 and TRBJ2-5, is EPEVTQTPSHQVTQMGQEVILRCVPISNHLYFYWYRQILGQKVEFLVSFYNNEISEKSEIFDDQFSVERPDGSNFTLKIRSTKLEDSAMYFCASGEMRGTQYFGPGTRLLVL.

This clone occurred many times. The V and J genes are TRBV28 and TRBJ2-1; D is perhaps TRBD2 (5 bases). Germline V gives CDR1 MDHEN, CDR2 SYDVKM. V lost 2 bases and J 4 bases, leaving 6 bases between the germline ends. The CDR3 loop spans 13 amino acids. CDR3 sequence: CASSLRRYNEQFF. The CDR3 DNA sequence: TGTGCCAGCAGTTTAAGGAGGTACAATGAGCAGTTCTTC.

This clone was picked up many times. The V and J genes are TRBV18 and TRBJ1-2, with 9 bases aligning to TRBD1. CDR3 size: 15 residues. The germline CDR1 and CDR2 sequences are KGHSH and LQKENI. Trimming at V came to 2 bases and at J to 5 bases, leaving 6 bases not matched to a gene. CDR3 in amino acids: CASSPIGQGLYGYTF. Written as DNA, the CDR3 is TGTGCCAGCTCACCAATTGGACAGGGGCTATATGGCTACACCTTC.

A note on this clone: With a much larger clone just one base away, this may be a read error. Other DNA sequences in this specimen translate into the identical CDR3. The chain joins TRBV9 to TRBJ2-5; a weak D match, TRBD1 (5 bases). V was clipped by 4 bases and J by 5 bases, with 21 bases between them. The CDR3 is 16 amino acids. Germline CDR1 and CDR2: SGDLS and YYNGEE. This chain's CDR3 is CASSRRIGGAAETQYF. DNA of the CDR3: TGTGCCAGCAGCCGAAGAATCGGTGGGGCCGCGGAGACCCAGTACTTC.

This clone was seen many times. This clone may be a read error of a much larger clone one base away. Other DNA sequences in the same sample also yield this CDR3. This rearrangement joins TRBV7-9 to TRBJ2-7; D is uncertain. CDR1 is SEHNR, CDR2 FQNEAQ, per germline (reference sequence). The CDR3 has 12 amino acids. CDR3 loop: CASSEQTYEQYF. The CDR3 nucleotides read TGTGCCAGCAGCGAGCAGACCTATGAGCAGTACTTC.

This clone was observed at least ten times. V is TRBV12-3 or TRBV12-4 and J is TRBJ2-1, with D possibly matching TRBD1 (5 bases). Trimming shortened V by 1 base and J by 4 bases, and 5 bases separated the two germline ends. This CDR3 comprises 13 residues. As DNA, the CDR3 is TGTGCCAGCAGTTTAGGACAGTACAATGAGCAGTTCTTC. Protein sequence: CASSLGQYNEQFF.

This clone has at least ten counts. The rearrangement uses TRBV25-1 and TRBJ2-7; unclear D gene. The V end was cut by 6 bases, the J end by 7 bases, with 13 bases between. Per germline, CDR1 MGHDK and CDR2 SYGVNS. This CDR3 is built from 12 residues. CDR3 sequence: CASSFGFWEQYF. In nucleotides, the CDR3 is TGTGCCAGCAGCTTTGGATTCTGGGAGCAGTACTTC.

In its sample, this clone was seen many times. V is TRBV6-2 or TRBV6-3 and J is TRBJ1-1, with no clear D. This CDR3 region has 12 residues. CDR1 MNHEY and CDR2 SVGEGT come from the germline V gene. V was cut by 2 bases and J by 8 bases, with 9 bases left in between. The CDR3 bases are TGTGCCAGCAGTTACGTCGGAAAGGAAGCTTTCTTT. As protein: CASSYVGKEAFF.

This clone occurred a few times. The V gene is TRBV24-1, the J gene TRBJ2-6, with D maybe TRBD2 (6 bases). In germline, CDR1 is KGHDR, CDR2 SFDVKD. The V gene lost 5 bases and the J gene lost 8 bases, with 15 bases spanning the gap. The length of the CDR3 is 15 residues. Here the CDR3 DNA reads TGTGCCACCAGTGGGGGAGGTGTAGGGTCCAACGTCCTGACTTTC. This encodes CATSGGGVGSNVLTF.